This TCR beta chain was recovered during a study of cytomegalovirus exposure and HLA in healthy donors. Study conclusions and caveats: The authors later linked a missense DCLRE1C variant to TCR beta V- and J-gene trimming. The study recorded some 160 TCR beta chains that were cytomegalovirus-associated.

For this clone: Its target is unknown.

The PCR ran on 60 Vbeta and 13 Jbeta primers. TCRdb keeps only in-frame clones here, not all; method: immunoSEQ multiplex PCR. Its table records some 82,000 clones. Sequenced sample: PBMCs. This receptor was identified in a woman in her 30s in good health and CMV-seronegative.

The CDR3 DNA reads as TGTGCCAGCTCACCAAGACAGCGCACCGGGGAGCTGTTTTTT. Amino acid sequence: CASSPRQRTGELFF. V usage is TRBV18 and J usage is TRBJ2-2, with a tentative D call TRBD1 (5 bases). The germline V gene encodes CDR1 KGHSH and CDR2 LQKENI. This CDR3 has 14 amino acids. V shed 2 bases and J shed 4 bases, with 8 bases lying between them. Variable domain in full (rest from reference TRBV18 and TRBJ2-2): NAGVMQNPRHLVRRRGQEARLRCSPMKGHSHVYWYRQLPEEGLKFMVYLQKENIIDESGMPKERFSAEFPKEGPSILRIQQVVRGDSAAYFCASSPRQRTGELFFGEGSRLTVL.